The 14 T cell receptor beta chains below were found in one sample sequenced in a study of OX40 agonist ivuxolimab in advanced cancers. Receptors were amplified or captured by the immunoSEQ multiplex PCR assay. Sourced from immuneACCESS, this table was stored by TCRdb with only in-frame sequences that have V and J called. A share of the clones is absent; for the studies checked, an unresolved V gene accounts for under half, and the remainder has no known explanation. In all, the sample holds about 38,000 clones, and over 65% of those were seen once. The ten largest clones add up to under 15% of the sample. This specimen consisted of CD4+ or CD8+ T cells sorted from blood, obtained in a trial of the OX40 agonist ivuxolimab. These TCRs come from an adult with an advanced solid tumor such as melanoma, head and neck, liver or kidney cancer.

This clone was seen a handful of times. V is TRBV5-1 and J is TRBJ2-1; D unclear. Germline-derived CDR1 and CDR2 are SGHRS and YFSETQ. The CDR3 loop spans 15 amino acids. V was pared by 4 bases and J by 6 bases, with 17 bases between. CDR3 in DNA: TGCGCCAGCAGCCCAGGAACGACGCGCGTCAATGAGCAGTTCTTC. It yields the protein CASSPGTTRVNEQFF.

The chain uses TRBV20-1 and TRBJ2-5; D gene ambiguous. Germline loops: CDR1 DFQATT, CDR2 SNEGSKA (reference sequence). The CDR3 totals 11 residues. V lost 7 bases, J lost 1 base, and 7 bases lay in between. The CDR3 reads CSVDRQETQYF. CDR3 nucleotide sequence: TGCAGTGTGGACCGCCAAGAGACCCAGTACTTC.

This chain connects TRBV28 to TRBJ2-7, with D possibly matching TRBD1 (6 bases). The V end lost 4 bases, the J end lost 1 base, and 11 bases lay between the germline ends. CDR1 and CDR2 from the germline V gene are MDHEN and SYDVKM. The CDR3 spans 14 residues. Here the CDR3 DNA reads TGTGCCAGCAGTTCTCCGGGACAATCCTACGAGCAGTACTTC. This gives the protein CASSSPGQSYEQYF.

As regards this clone: The sample contains more than one DNA sequence encoding this CDR3. This sequence joins TRBV5-1 and TRBJ2-7, with 8 bases matching TRBD1. J lost 0 bases, V lost 3 bases, and 5 bases had no gene match. CDR1 and CDR2 from the germline V gene are SGHRS and YFSETQ. This CDR3 region has 15 residues. The CDR3 region has the DNA TGCGCCAGCAGCTCTTCAGGGGGCAGCTCCTACGAGCAGTACTTC. Amino acids: CASSSSGGSSYEQYF.

This chain uses TRBV6-1 with TRBJ2-5; no definite D call. This CDR3 comprises 16 residues. Germline V gene sequence: CDR1 MNHNS, CDR2 SASEGT. Trimming left V 1 base short and J 1 base short, with 13 bases between. CDR3 in amino acids: CASSEGQGSSQETQYF. Here the CDR3 DNA reads TGTGCCAGCAGTGAAGGTCAAGGGTCTTCCCAAGAGACCCAGTACTTC.

This clone came up once. This sequence joins TRBV30 and TRBJ2-3; TRBD1 aligns across 9 bases. J lost 9 bases, V lost 1 base, and 11 bases had no gene match. The CDR3 runs to 15 residues. Germline CDR1 GTSNPN, CDR2 SVGIG (reference sequence). CDR3 bases: TGTGCCTGGAGTGGACACGGGACAGGGAAGAGGACGCAGTATTTT. Residues: CAWSGHGTGKRTQYF.

The J gene is TRBJ2-7, the V gene TRBV30; TRBD1 aligns across 8 bases. The germline V gene has CDR1 GTSNPN and CDR2 SVGIG (reference sequence). V was pared by 3 bases and J by 3 bases, with 7 bases of the junction left unmatched. This CDR3 is built from 14 residues. In nucleotides, the CDR3 is TGTGCCTGGAGGGGACAGGACTGGGGCTACGAGCAGTACTTC. Translating it yields CAWRGQDWGYEQYF.

This chain uses TRBV2 with TRBJ2-2, with D hard to call. This CDR3 is built from 14 residues. In germline, CDR1 is SNHLY, CDR2 FYNNEI. Trimming stripped 3 bases from V and 0 bases from J, with 5 bases between. The CDR3 loop is CASSDMANTGELFF. The CDR3 region has the DNA TGTGCCAGCAGTGACATGGCGAACACCGGGGAGCTGTTTTTT.

This chain links TRBV11-3 with TRBJ2-7, with 8 nucleotides matching TRBD2. Unmatched junction bases numbered 1, after V lost 4 bases and J lost 2 bases. The CDR3 runs 13 residues. Germline CDR1 and CDR2: SGHNT and YENEEA. The CDR3 nucleotides are TGTGCCAGCAGCTCAGCGGGGGCCTACGAGCAGTACTTC. This encodes CASSSAGAYEQYF.

CDR3: CASSYAPYEQYF. The CDR3 coding sequence is TGTGCCAGCAGCTACGCCCCCTACGAGCAGTACTTC. This chain joins TRBV11-2 and TRBJ2-7; no clear D. Germline V gene data show CDR1 as SGHAT and CDR2 as FQNNGV. V gave up 4 bases and J gave up 2 bases, with 6 bases separating them. The CDR3 length is 12 residues.

This chain joins TRBV7-9 and TRBJ2-3, with D tentatively TRBD2 (6 bases). Germline V gene sequence: CDR1 SEHNR, CDR2 FQNEAQ (reference sequence). The V and J ends lost 5 bases and 4 bases respectively, with 13 bases between them. CDR3 length: 14 amino acids. The CDR3 spells CASSRGMAADTQYF. CDR3 coding DNA: TGTGCCAGCAGCCGCGGGATGGCGGCAGATACGCAGTATTTT.

This chain uses TRBV7-2 with TRBJ1-5; no clear D gene. V lost 1 base and J 2 bases, leaving 6 bases between the germline ends. Germline V gene sequence: CDR1 SGHTA, CDR2 FQGNSA. CDR3 size: 14 residues. The CDR3 bases are TGTGCCAGCAGCTTAGTGGGAGGCAATCAGCCCCAGCATTTT. Protein product: CASSLVGGNQPQHF.

V and J are TRBV21-1 and TRBJ2-2; TRBD2 reflects the table's D call only, with no check against the DNA. TRBV21-1 is given as a pseudogene. CDR3 size: 17 residues. CDR3 nucleotides: TGTGCCAGCAGCACGACTAGCGCCGGATATAAGTTCGGGGAGCTGTTTTTT. Protein: CASSTTSAGYKFGELFF.

V is TRBV21-1 and J is TRBJ2-5; TRBD1, as called in the table, went unchecked against the DNA. TRBV21-1 is described as a pseudogene. The length of the CDR3 is 17 residues. The chain's CDR3 is CASDSGLQGAGGETQYF. CDR3 bases: TGTGCCAGCGACTCCGGGTTACAGGGGGCAGGAGGGGAGACCCAGTACTTC.